These 30 T cell receptor beta chains were sequenced from one sample in a study of cytomegalovirus exposure and HLA in healthy donors. PCR employed 60 Vbeta and 13 Jbeta primers. TCRdb's table, derived via immunoSEQ multiplex PCR, lists solely in-frame clones and lacks some. Of around 120,000 clones in the sample, around 69% were seen once. Sequences were obtained from PBMCs. Receptor source: a woman aged 40 to 49 in good health and CMV-seropositive.

The CDR3 region is CASRLDGFYGYTF. Written as DNA, the CDR3 is TGTGCCAGCAGGCTAGACGGTTTCTATGGCTACACCTTC. The chain uses TRBV7-9 and TRBJ1-2; D ambiguous. Between the trimmed V and J ends, which lost 6 bases and 4 bases, there was a span of 12 bases. Germline V gene data show CDR1 as SEHNR and CDR2 as FQNEAQ (reference sequence). This CDR3 contains 13 residues.

The sample holds a few counts of this clone. V usage is TRBV15 and J usage is TRBJ2-5, with D tentatively TRBD1 (6 bases). CDR1 is LNHNV, CDR2 YYDKDF, per germline (reference sequence). The CDR3 has 14 residues. The V end was cut by 1 base, the J end by 6 bases, with 12 bases between. CDR3 region: CATSRGDISKTQYF. The CDR3 DNA is TGTGCCACCAGCAGAGGGGACATTTCAAAGACCCAGTACTTC.

As DNA, the CDR3 is TGTGCCAGCAGCCAAGATATTGGGGCTTACCAAGAGACCCAGTACTTC. Residues: CASSQDIGAYQETQYF. The chain links TRBV14 to TRBJ2-5; D might be TRBD1 (5 bases). V gave up 0 bases and J gave up 0 bases, with 11 bases separating them. The CDR3 covers 16 residues. Germline CDR1 SGHDN, CDR2 FVKESK. Based on the CDR3 plus reference TRBV14 and TRBJ2-5, the full variable domain is EAGVTQFPSHSVIEKGQTVTLRCDPISGHDNLYWYRRVMGKEIKFLLHFVKESKQDESGMPNNRFLAERTGGTYSTLKVQPAELEDSGVYFCASSQDIGAYQETQYFGPGTRLLVL.

The chain employs TRBV6-1 and TRBJ2-6; D gene ambiguous. Germline assignment: CDR1 MNHNS and CDR2 SASEGT. This CDR3 has 16 amino acids. The V end lost 3 bases, the J end lost 0 bases, and 9 bases lay between the germline ends. The CDR3 loop reads CASSDPDNSGANVLTF. DNA for the CDR3: TGTGCCAGCAGTGATCCTGACAACTCTGGGGCCAACGTCCTGACTTTC.

This clone was counted a few times. The rearrangement links TRBV5-6 to TRBJ2-7; a possible D gene is TRBD2 (5 bases). The germline CDR1 and CDR2 sequences are SGHDT and YYEEEE. There are 12 residues in the CDR3. Trimming left V 4 bases short and J 4 bases short, with 9 bases between. The CDR3 sequence: CASSMRVYEQYF. The CDR3 bases are TGTGCCAGCAGCATGCGGGTTTACGAGCAGTACTTC.

The gene calls are TRBV2 and TRBJ2-7, with no clear D. V dropped 3 bases and J dropped 11 bases, with 11 bases sitting between them. Germline V gives CDR1 SNHLY, CDR2 FYNNEI. The CDR3 is 11 residues long. The CDR3 is CASSEVRLKYF. CDR3 DNA sequence: TGTGCCAGCAGTGAGGTGAGACTTAAGTACTTC.

The chain joins TRBV9 to TRBJ2-3; a weak D match, TRBD2 (6 bases). Germline V gene lookup returns CDR1 SGDLS and CDR2 YYNGEE. V lost 1 base to trimming and J lost 1 base, with 13 bases between them. The CDR3 length is 16 residues. The CDR3 sequence: CASSVQGGVGTDTQYF. The CDR3 nucleotides are TGTGCCAGCAGCGTACAGGGAGGAGTGGGCACAGATACGCAGTATTTT.

This chain links TRBV5-1 with TRBJ1-1; D uncertain. Trimming stripped 0 bases from V and 3 bases from J, with 3 bases between. This CDR3 contains 12 residues. The germline V gene has CDR1 SGHRS and CDR2 YFSETQ. This CDR3 reads CASSLGDTEAFF. The CDR3 nucleotides read TGCGCCAGCAGCTTGGGAGACACTGAAGCTTTCTTT.

V gene TRBV7-2 combines with J gene TRBJ2-1, with 10 bases aligning to TRBD2. Germline CDR1 reads SGHTA; CDR2 reads FQGNSA. There are 14 residues in the CDR3. J gave up 5 bases and V 8 bases, and 6 bases lay outside the gene matches. The CDR3 is CASGVAGGHNEQFF. The CDR3 DNA reads as TGTGCCAGCGGGGTAGCGGGGGGCCACAATGAGCAGTTCTTC.

V and J are TRBV4-3 and TRBJ2-7; 8 bases map to TRBD2. The CDR3 is 16 amino acids. Germline trimming cut 4 bases from V and 0 bases from J; bases unmatched to any gene: 8. Per the germline V gene, CDR1 is LGHNA and CDR2 is YSLEER. CDR3 coding DNA: TGCGCCAGCAGCCCCGGGGGGGCAGGGAGCTCCTACGAGCAGTACTTC. Its protein product is CASSPGGAGSSYEQYF.

This chain uses TRBV11-2 with TRBJ2-7; perhaps TRBD1 as D (6 bases). The V gene's germline CDR1 is SGHAT and CDR2 FQNNGV. V lost 5 bases and J lost 0, with 11 bases in between. The CDR3 consists of 14 residues. As DNA, the CDR3 is TGTGCCAGCAGCCCAACAGGGCCCTCCTACGAGCAGTACTTC. Translated, it gives CASSPTGPSYEQYF.

Concerning this clone itself: Additional DNA sequences in this sample encode the identical CDR3. V and J are TRBV2 and TRBJ2-7; 9 bases are a match to TRBD1. The CDR3 is 13 amino acids. The germline V gene has CDR1 SNHLY and CDR2 FYNNEI. The V gene end was trimmed by 6 bases and the J gene end by 5 bases; junction bases not matched to a gene: 5. CDR3 residues: CASSGQGIHEQYF. CDR3 nucleotide sequence: TGTGCCAGCAGCGGACAGGGGATACACGAGCAGTACTTC.

CDR3 sequence (DNA): TGTGCCATCAATGGGGCTGTCACCTACGAGCAGTACTTC. Its protein product is CAINGAVTYEQYF. The V call is TRBV10-3, the J call TRBJ2-7; possible D gene TRBD1, 5 bases. The germline V gene encodes CDR1 ENHRY and CDR2 SYGVKD. The CDR3 is 13 residues long. Trimming removed 7 bases at V and 2 bases at J, with 12 bases between.

This chain joins TRBV6-5 and TRBJ1-1; 7 bases agree with TRBD1. Germline CDR1 and CDR2: MNHEY and SVGAGI. The CDR3 contains 14 residues. V lost 7 bases to trimming and J lost 5 bases; unmatched junction nucleotides: 10. The CDR3 coding sequence is TGTGCCAGCATCGACAGGGTAGGGTTGACTGAAGCTTTCTTT. It translates to CASIDRVGLTEAFF.

The chain links TRBV7-6 to TRBJ2-5; possible D gene TRBD2, 5 bases. The CDR3 loop spans 15 amino acids. Deletions cut 5 bases from V and 2 bases from J, with 15 bases between. Germline V gene sequence: CDR1 SGHVS, CDR2 FNYEAQ. This chain's CDR3 is CASSPTITRQETQYF. The CDR3 bases are TGTGCCAGCAGCCCTACCATTACTAGGCAAGAGACCCAGTACTTC.

The chain carries TRBV9 and TRBJ1-4; no clear D. V shed 0 bases and J shed 10 bases, with 19 bases lying between them. Germline V lookup: CDR1 SGDLS, CDR2 YYNGEE. The CDR3 runs 16 residues. The CDR3: CASSVGGRTHSGKLFF. The CDR3, as DNA: TGTGCCAGCAGCGTAGGAGGGCGTACCCACTCGGGAAAACTGTTTTTT.

The chain links TRBV19 to TRBJ1-1, with D tentatively TRBD1 (6 bases). CDR1 LNHDA and CDR2 SQIVND come from the germline V gene (reference sequence). CDR3 size: 14 residues. V lost 7 bases, J lost 2 bases, and 14 bases lay in between. In DNA form, the CDR3 reads TGTGCCAGTATTCACAGGACAGCAAACACTGAAGCTTTCTTT. Translation: CASIHRTANTEAFF.

This chain uses TRBV18 with TRBJ1-5; D is unclear. V was pared by 6 bases and J by 7 bases, with 10 bases between. Germline V gives CDR1 KGHSH, CDR2 LQKENI. This CDR3 region has 12 residues. The CDR3 is CASSDGGQPQHF. In nucleotides, the CDR3 is TGTGCCAGCTCGGACGGAGGGCAGCCCCAGCATTTT.

The rearrangement joins TRBV5-1 to TRBJ1-2; D ambiguous. V lost 5 bases and J 3 bases, leaving 11 bases between the germline ends. CDR3 length: 13 residues. Germline-derived CDR1 and CDR2 are SGHRS and YFSETQ. The CDR3 bases are TGCGCCAGCAGAGTATCCGGGGACTATGGCTACACCTTC. Translation: CASRVSGDYGYTF.

The chain uses TRBV5-1 and TRBJ1-6; possible D gene TRBD1, 6 bases. Trimming removed 4 bases from V and 5 bases from J, with 7 bases in between. This CDR3 spans 13 amino acids. Germline-derived CDR1 and CDR2 are SGHRS and YFSETQ. The CDR3 nucleotides are TGCGCCAGCAGCCCAGGGGATAATTCACCCCTCCACTTT. This gives the protein CASSPGDNSPLHF.

The gene calls are TRBV6-5 and TRBJ1-1; D unclear. Trimming cost V 2 bases and J 11 bases, with 12 bases left between them. The length of the CDR3 is 12 residues. CDR1 and CDR2 (germline): MNHEY, SVGAGI. In DNA form, the CDR3 reads TGTGCCAGCAGTTACAGCCTTGCTCGGGCTTTCTTT. This codes for CASSYSLARAFF.

The rearrangement uses TRBV29-1 and TRBJ1-5, with 8 bases identical to TRBD1. The CDR3 consists of 13 residues. CDR1 and CDR2 (germline): SQVTM, ANQGSEA. V trimming: 5 bases; J trimming: 6 bases; junction bases outside the gene matches: 6. The CDR3 protein is CSVSQGVSQPQHF. As DNA, the CDR3 is TGCAGCGTTTCACAGGGGGTTTCTCAGCCCCAGCATTTT.

This sequence joins TRBV14 and TRBJ1-2; 10 bases are a match to TRBD1. CDR3 length: 15 residues. The trim removed 1 base at V and 3 bases at J, leaving 2 bases unmatched. Germline V lookup: CDR1 SGHDN, CDR2 FVKESK. This CDR3 is CASSQGQGAYYGYTF. The CDR3 DNA reads as TGTGCCAGCAGCCAAGGACAGGGGGCTTACTATGGCTACACCTTC.

The chain is built from TRBV7-9 and TRBJ2-1; tentatively, D is TRBD1 (5 bases). CDR3 size: 14 residues. Per germline, CDR1 SEHNR and CDR2 FQNEAQ (reference sequence). Trimming took off 3 bases at V and 0 bases at J, with 6 bases between the two ends. CDR3 protein: CASSFRASYNEQFF. The DNA for the CDR3 is TGTGCCAGCAGCTTCAGGGCCTCCTACAATGAGCAGTTCTTC.

The chain carries TRBV5-1 and TRBJ1-6; TRBD1 aligns across 7 bases. The CDR3 runs 14 residues. The V gene's germline CDR1 is SGHRS and CDR2 YFSETQ. Unmatched junction bases numbered 11, after V lost 4 bases and J lost 13 bases. CDR3 residues: CASSLWTGRWPLHF. The DNA of the CDR3 is TGCGCCAGCAGCCTATGGACAGGACGATGGCCCCTCCACTTT.

V and J are TRBV5-1 and TRBJ1-3; D is undetermined. V shed 0 bases and J shed 0 bases, with 4 bases lying between them. Per germline, CDR1 SGHRS and CDR2 YFSETQ. The CDR3 covers 14 residues. CDR3 nucleotides: TGCGCCAGCAGCTTGGACAACTCTGGAAACACCATATATTTT. Residues: CASSLDNSGNTIYF.

This clone was counted between two and nine times. The V and J genes are TRBV6-6 and TRBJ2-5, with D perhaps matching TRBD1 (5 bases). The CDR3 consists of 13 residues. In germline, CDR1 is MNHNY, CDR2 SVGAGI (reference sequence). The V and J ends lost 2 bases and 3 bases respectively, with 7 bases between them. The CDR3 bases are TGTGCCAGCAGTTACGCCAGGGAAGAGACCCAGTACTTC. Translating it yields CASSYAREETQYF.

The rearrangement uses TRBV5-4 and TRBJ2-3; TRBD2 matches at 16 bases. This CDR3 has 17 amino acids. The V and J ends lost 2 bases and 5 bases, in that order; junction bases with no gene match: 5. CDR1 is SGHNT, CDR2 YYREEE, per germline (reference sequence). The DNA for the CDR3 is TGTGCCAGCAGCTTAGGGACTAGCGGGGGGGCCCTAGATACGCAGTATTTT. Translated: CASSLGTSGGALDTQYF.

The chain couples TRBV7-2 to TRBJ2-2; no clear D. This CDR3 comprises 12 residues. Germline lookup yields CDR1 SGHTA and CDR2 FQGNSA. V lost 6 bases, J lost 7 bases, and 9 bases lay in between. Here the CDR3 reads CASSHVSGELFF. CDR3 sequence (DNA): TGTGCCAGCAGTCACGTTAGCGGGGAGCTGTTTTTT.

The chain uses TRBV2 and TRBJ1-1; TRBD1 is a possible D gene (5 bases). Germline V gene lookup returns CDR1 SNHLY and CDR2 FYNNEI. V lost 7 bases and J 0 bases, leaving 12 bases between the germline ends. This CDR3 has 14 amino acids. The CDR3 here is CASKYRGLNTEAFF. The CDR3 bases are TGTGCCAGCAAGTATCGGGGGTTGAACACTGAAGCTTTCTTT.